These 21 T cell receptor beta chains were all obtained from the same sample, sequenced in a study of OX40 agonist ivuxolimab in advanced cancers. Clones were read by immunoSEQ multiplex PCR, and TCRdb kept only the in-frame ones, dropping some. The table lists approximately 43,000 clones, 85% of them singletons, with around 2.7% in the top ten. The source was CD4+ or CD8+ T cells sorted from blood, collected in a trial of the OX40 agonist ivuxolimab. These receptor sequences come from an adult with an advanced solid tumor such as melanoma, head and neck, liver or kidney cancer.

DNA of the CDR3: TGTGCTAGTGGCAAGCCTGACTGGAACTACGAGCAGTACTTC. This translates into CASGKPDWNYEQYF. V is TRBV12-5 and J is TRBJ2-7; D is uncertain. The V gene lost 6 bases and the J gene lost 3 bases, with 15 bases spanning the gap. Germline V CDR1 and CDR2: LGHNT, FRNRAP. This CDR3 region has 14 residues.

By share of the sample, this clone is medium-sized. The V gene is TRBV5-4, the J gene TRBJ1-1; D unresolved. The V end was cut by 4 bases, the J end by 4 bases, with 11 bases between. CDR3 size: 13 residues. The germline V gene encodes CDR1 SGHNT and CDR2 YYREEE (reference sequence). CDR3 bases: TGTGCCAGCAGCCCCCGCGTGAGCACTGAAGCTTTCTTT. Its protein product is CASSPRVSTEAFF.

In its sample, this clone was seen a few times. The CDR3 here is CASSVDPPSSYNEQFF. CDR3 bases: TGTGCCAGCAGCGTCGACCCCCCGAGCTCCTACAATGAGCAGTTCTTC. The chain joins TRBV7-6 to TRBJ2-1; D gene unclear. The ends were cut back, 5 bases at V and 0 bases at J, with 14 bases in the middle. The length of the CDR3 is 16 residues. Germline CDR1 SGHVS, CDR2 FNYEAQ.

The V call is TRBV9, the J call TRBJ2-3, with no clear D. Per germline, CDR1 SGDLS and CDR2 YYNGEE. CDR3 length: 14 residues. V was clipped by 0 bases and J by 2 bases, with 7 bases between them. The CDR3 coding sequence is TGTGCCAGCAGCGTAGAAGGGCCCACAGATACGCAGTATTTT. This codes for CASSVEGPTDTQYF.

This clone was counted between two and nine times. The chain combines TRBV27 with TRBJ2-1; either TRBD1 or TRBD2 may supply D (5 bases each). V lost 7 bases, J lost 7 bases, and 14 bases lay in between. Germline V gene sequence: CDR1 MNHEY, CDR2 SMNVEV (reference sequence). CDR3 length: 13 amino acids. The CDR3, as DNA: TGTGCCAGCATCCAGTTGGGGGATAATGAGCAGTTCTTC. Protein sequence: CASIQLGDNEQFF.

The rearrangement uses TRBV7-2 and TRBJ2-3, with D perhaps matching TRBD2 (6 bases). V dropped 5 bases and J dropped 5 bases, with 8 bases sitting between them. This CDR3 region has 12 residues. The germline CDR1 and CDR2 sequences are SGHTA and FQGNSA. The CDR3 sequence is CASSRAGDTQYF. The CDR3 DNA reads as TGTGCCAGCAGCCGAGCGGGAGATACGCAGTATTTT.

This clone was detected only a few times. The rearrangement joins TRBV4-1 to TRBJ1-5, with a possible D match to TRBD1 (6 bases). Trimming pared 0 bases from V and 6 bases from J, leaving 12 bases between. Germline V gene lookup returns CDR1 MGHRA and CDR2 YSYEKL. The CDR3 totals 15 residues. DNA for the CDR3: TGCGCCAGCAGCCAAGATGCAGGGGCTGGTCAGCCCCAGCATTTT. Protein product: CASSQDAGAGQPQHF.

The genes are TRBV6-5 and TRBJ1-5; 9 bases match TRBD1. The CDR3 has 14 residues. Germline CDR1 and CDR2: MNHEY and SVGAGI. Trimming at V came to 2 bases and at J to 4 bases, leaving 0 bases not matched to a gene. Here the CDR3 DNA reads TGTGCCAGCAGTTACGACAGGGGGAATCAGCCCCAGCATTTT. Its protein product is CASSYDRGNQPQHF.

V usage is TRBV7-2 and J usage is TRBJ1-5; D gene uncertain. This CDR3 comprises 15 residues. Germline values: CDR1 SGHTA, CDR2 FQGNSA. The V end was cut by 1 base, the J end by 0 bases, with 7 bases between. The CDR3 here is CASSLEINSNQPQHF. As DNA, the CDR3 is TGTGCCAGCAGCTTAGAAATAAATAGCAATCAGCCCCAGCATTTT.

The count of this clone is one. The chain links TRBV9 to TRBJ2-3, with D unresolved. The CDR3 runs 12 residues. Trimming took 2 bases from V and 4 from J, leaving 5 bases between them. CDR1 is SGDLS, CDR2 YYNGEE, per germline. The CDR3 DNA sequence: TGTGCCAGCAGCGTCTCAGCAGATACGCAGTATTTT. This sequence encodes CASSVSADTQYF.

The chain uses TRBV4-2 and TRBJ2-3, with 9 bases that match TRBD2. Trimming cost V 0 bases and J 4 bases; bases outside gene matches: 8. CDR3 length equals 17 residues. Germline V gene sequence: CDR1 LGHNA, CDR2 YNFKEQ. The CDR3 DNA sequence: TGTGCCAGCAGCCAAGATAGAAGCGGGAGGATCTCAGATACGCAGTATTTT. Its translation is CASSQDRSGRISDTQYF.

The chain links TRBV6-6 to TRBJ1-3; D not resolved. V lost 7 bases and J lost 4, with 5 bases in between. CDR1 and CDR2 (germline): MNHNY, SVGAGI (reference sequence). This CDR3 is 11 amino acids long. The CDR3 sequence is CASKWGNTIYF. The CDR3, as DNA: TGTGCCAGCAAGTGGGGAAACACCATATATTTT.

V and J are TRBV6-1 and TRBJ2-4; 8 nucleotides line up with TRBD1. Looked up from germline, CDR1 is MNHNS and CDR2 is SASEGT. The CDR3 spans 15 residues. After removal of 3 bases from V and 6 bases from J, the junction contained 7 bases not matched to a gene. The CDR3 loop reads CASSDRQGSGNIQYF. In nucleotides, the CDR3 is TGTGCCAGCAGTGACCGACAGGGGTCGGGAAACATTCAGTACTTC.

For the CDR3, the DNA is TGTGCCAGCAGCCATCGACTCGGGAGTCAAGAGACCCAGTACTTC. It codes for CASSHRLGSQETQYF. The chain links TRBV14 to TRBJ2-5, with D maybe TRBD2 (6 bases). Per germline, CDR1 SGHDN and CDR2 FVKESK. This CDR3 has 15 amino acids. V lost 3 bases and J lost 2, with 13 bases in between.

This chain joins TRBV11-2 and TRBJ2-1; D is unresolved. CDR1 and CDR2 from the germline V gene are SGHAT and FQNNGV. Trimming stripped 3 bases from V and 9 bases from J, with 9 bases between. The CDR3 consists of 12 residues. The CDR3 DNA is TGTGCCAGCAGCTTCGGCCCGAGTGAGCAGTTCTTC. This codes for CASSFGPSEQFF. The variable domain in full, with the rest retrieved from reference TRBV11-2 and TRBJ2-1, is EAGVAQSPRYKIIEKRQSVAFWCNPISGHATLYWYQQILGQGPKLLIQFQNNGVVDDSQLPKDRFSAERLKGVDSTLKIQPAKLEDSAVYLCASSFGPSEQFFGPGTRLTVL.

The CDR3 sequence is CASKEGYSSWEQYF. The DNA for the CDR3 is TGTGCCAGCAAGGAGGGATATAGTTCCTGGGAGCAGTACTTC. This chain joins TRBV6-5 and TRBJ2-7; maybe TRBD2 (6 bases). This CDR3 region has 14 residues. V lost 7 bases to trimming and J lost 7 bases, with 20 bases between them. Germline V gene data show CDR1 as MNHEY and CDR2 as SVGAGI.

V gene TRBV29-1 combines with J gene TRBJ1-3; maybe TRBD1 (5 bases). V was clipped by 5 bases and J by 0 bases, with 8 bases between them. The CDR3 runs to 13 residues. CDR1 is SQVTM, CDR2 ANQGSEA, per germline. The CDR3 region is CSVQGLSGNTIYF. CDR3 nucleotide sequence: TGCAGCGTTCAGGGCCTCTCTGGAAACACCATATATTTT.

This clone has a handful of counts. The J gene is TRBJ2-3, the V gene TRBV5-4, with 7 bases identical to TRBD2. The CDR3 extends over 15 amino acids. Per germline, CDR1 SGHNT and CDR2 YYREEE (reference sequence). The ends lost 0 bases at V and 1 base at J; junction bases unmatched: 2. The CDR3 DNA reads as TGTGCCAGCAGCTTGGTTCTAGCGGGCACAGATACGCAGTATTTT. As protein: CASSLVLAGTDTQYF.

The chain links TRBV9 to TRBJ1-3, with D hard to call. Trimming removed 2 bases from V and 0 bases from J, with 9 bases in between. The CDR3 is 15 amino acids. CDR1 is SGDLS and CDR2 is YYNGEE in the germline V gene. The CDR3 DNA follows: TGTGCCAGCAGCGTCATCGGGTCCTCTGGAAACACCATATATTTT. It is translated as CASSVIGSSGNTIYF.

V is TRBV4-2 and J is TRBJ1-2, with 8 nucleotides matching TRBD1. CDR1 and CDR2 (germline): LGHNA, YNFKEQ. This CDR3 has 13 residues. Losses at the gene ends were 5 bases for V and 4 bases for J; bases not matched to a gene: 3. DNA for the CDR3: TGTGCCAGCAGCATGGGACAGGCCTATGGCTACACCTTC. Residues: CASSMGQAYGYTF.

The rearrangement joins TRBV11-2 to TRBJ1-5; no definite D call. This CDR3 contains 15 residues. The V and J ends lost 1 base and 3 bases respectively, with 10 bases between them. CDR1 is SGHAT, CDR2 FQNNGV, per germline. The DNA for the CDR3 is TGTGCCAGCAGCTTAGGGTCAGTTTCCAATCAGCCCCAGCATTTT. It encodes CASSLGSVSNQPQHF.